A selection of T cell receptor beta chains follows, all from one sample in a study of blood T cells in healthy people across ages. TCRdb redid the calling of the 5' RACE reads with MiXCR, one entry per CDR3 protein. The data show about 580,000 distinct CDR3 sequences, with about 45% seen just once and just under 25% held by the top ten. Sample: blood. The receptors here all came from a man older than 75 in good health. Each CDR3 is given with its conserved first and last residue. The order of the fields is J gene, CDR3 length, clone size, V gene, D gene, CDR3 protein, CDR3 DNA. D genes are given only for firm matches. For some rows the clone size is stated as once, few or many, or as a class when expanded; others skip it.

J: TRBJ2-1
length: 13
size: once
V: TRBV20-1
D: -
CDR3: CSAIRGEANEQFF
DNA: TGCAGTGCTATCCGGGGTGAGGCCAATGAGCAGTTCTTC

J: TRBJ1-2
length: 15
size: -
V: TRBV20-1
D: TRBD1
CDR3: CSAKKDTGDGYGYTF
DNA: TGCAGTGCCAAGAAAGACACAGGGGATGGCTATGGCTACACCTTC

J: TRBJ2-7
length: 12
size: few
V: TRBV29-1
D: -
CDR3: CSAGLVSHEQYF
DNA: TGCAGCGCTGGGTTAGTTTCCCACGAGCAGTACTTC

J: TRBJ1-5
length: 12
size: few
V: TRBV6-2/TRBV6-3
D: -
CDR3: CASRGQNQPQHF
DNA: TGTGCCAGCCGAGGACAGAATCAGCCCCAGCATTTT

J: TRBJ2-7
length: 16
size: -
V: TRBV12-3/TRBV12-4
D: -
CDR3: CASSGFGLGAPHEQYF
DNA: TGTGCCAGCAGTGGATTCGGACTGGGGGCGCCCCACGAGCAGTACTTC

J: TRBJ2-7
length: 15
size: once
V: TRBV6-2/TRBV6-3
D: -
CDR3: CASSSQGFGSYEQYF
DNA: TGTGCCAGCAGTTCACAGGGATTCGGATCCTACGAGCAGTACTTC

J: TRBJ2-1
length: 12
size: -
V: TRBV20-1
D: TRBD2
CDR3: CTAGGGADEQFF
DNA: TGCACTGCTGGCGGGGGGGCCGATGAGCAGTTCTTC

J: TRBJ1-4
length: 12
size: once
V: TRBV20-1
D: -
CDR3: CSARGDGEKLFF
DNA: TGCAGTGCTAGAGGTGACGGGGAAAAACTGTTTTTT

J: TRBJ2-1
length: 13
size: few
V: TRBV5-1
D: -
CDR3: CASSLVPLNEQFF
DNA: TGCGCCAGCAGCTTGGTGCCTCTAAATGAGCAGTTCTTC

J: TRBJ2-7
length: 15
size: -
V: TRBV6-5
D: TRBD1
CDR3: CASSYSRTGPYEQYF
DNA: TGTGCCAGCAGTTACTCCAGGACAGGGCCCTACGAGCAGTACTTC

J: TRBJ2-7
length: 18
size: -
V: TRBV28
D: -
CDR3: CASSLSRALAGRAYEQYF
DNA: TGTGCCAGCAGTTTATCCCGGGCTTTAGCTGGCAGAGCCTACGAGCAGTACTTC

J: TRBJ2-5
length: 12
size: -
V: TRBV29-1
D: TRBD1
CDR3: CSAGDRQETQYF
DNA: TGCAGCGCTGGGGACAGACAAGAGACCCAGTACTTC

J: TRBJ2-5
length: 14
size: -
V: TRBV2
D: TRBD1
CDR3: CATQGGAVRQTQYF
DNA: TGTGCCACTCAAGGGGGCGCGGTTCGGCAGACCCAGTACTTC

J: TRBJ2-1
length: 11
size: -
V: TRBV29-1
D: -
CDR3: CSEGGEGKQFF
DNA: TGCAGCGAGGGGGGAGAGGGGAAGCAGTTCTTC

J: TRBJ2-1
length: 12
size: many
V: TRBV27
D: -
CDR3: CASSLGGGEQFF
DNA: TGTGCCAGCAGCTTAGGGGGAGGCGAGCAGTTCTTC